Below, 28 T cell receptor beta chains from the same sample are listed, as sequenced in a study of shared clonotypes between healthy human individuals. Data came from immunoSEQ multiplex PCR; TCRdb stores just in-frame clones and leaves some out. Of approximately 1,000,000 clones listed, 60% to 85% are singletons. The sequencing sample was made of memory CD4+ T cells from PBMCs. Stated subset: CD45RA-negative fraction. The receptors shown here come from a man younger than 30 in good health. Some clones in this sample may be carry-over from other donors' samples.

This clone was observed once. The chain links TRBV2 to TRBJ2-5; TRBD1 aligns across 12 bases. J lost 1 base, V lost 6 bases, and 3 bases had no gene match. Germline V gives CDR1 SNHLY, CDR2 FYNNEI. The CDR3 totals 15 residues. The CDR3 DNA is TGTGCCAGCAGCGGGGACAGGGGGCTCCAAGAGACCCAGTACTTC. Its protein product is CASSGDRGLQETQYF.

The chain recombines TRBV29-1 with TRBJ2-6; 7 bases are a match to TRBD1. This CDR3 spans 19 amino acids. The J segment lost 0 bases and the V segment lost 4 bases, leaving 15 bases of the junction unmatched. Per germline, CDR1 SQVTM and CDR2 ANQGSEA. CDR3 in amino acids: CSVGLSTGATSSGANVLTF. For the CDR3, the DNA is TGCAGCGTTGGATTAAGCACAGGGGCAACCAGCTCTGGGGCCAACGTCCTGACTTTC.

The J gene is TRBJ1-3, the V gene TRBV19; D call uncertain. The CDR3 loop spans 15 amino acids. From germline, CDR1 is LNHDA and CDR2 SQIVND (reference sequence). Trimming took off 5 bases at V and 0 bases at J, with 11 bases between the two ends. The CDR3 region has the DNA TGTGCCAGTAGTGGTAGGCGAAGCTCTGGAAACACCATATATTTT. Its translation is CASSGRRSSGNTIYF.

The gene calls are TRBV7-2 and TRBJ2-5; D may match TRBD1 or TRBD2 (5 bases each). The CDR3 is 14 amino acids. V lost 1 base and J 5 bases, leaving 11 bases between the germline ends. Germline values: CDR1 SGHTA, CDR2 FQGNSA. This chain's CDR3 is CASSLDEGLETQYF. The CDR3 DNA sequence: TGTGCCAGCAGCTTAGACGAGGGGTTGGAGACCCAGTACTTC.

This chain joins TRBV5-1 and TRBJ2-2; 9 positions match TRBD1. The CDR3 has 15 residues. Trimming cost V 3 bases and J 5 bases; bases outside gene matches: 5. The germline V gene encodes CDR1 SGHRS and CDR2 YFSETQ. CDR3 DNA sequence: TGCGCCAGCAGCTCACAGGGGGCAATGACCGGGGAGCTGTTTTTT. Translation gives CASSSQGAMTGELFF.

V usage is TRBV5-6 and J usage is TRBJ1-3; D is perhaps TRBD1 (6 bases). V lost 4 bases, J lost 5 bases, and 16 bases lay in between. CDR1 and CDR2 (germline): SGHDT, YYEEEE. CDR3 length equals 15 residues. CDR3 in amino acids: CASSTKAGDRNTIYF. CDR3 nucleotide sequence: TGTGCCAGCAGCACAAAGGCAGGGGATAGAAACACCATATATTTT.

J is TRBJ2-4 and V is TRBV7-2; 9 nucleotides match TRBD1. Germline V gene sequence: CDR1 SGHTA, CDR2 FQGNSA. This CDR3 comprises 15 residues. With V trimmed by 5 bases and J by 1 base, 3 bases remained unmatched. In DNA form, the CDR3 reads TGTGCCAGCAGCCGGGACAGGGTTGCCAAAAACATTCAGTACTTC. It encodes CASSRDRVAKNIQYF.

The V and J genes are TRBV5-1 and TRBJ2-5; weak D call: TRBD1 (5 bases). Looked up from germline, CDR1 is SGHRS and CDR2 is YFSETQ. Trimming took off 4 bases at V and 2 bases at J, with 12 bases between the two ends. This CDR3 is 14 amino acids long. CDR3 nucleotides: TGCGCCAGCAGCCAAGGACAACGACAAGAGACCCAGTACTTC. Its protein product is CASSQGQRQETQYF.

The rearrangement joins TRBV19 to TRBJ1-1, with 8 bases identical to TRBD1. After removal of 7 bases from V and 8 bases from J, the junction contained 12 bases not matched to a gene. The CDR3 is 14 amino acids. Germline CDR1 and CDR2: LNHDA and SQIVND (reference sequence). CDR3 region: CASILQGAIQEAFF. CDR3 bases: TGTGCCAGTATCCTCCAGGGGGCGATTCAGGAAGCTTTCTTT.

This clone was seen only once. The chain employs TRBV30 and TRBJ2-1; 8 bases are a match to TRBD1. The CDR3 is made up of 13 amino acids. Germline V gene lookup returns CDR1 GTSNPN and CDR2 SVGIG (reference sequence). Trimming took 4 bases from V and 2 from J; bases not matched to a gene: 1. The CDR3 DNA reads TGTGCCTGGACGACAGGGGCCTACAATGAGCAGTTCTTC. This sequence encodes CAWTTGAYNEQFF.

The J gene is TRBJ1-2, the V gene TRBV30, with TRBD1 identical over 9 bases. V shed 2 bases, J shed 2 bases, and the junction held 6 bases outside the gene matches. The germline CDR1 and CDR2 sequences are GTSNPN and SVGIG (reference sequence). The CDR3 covers 15 residues. CDR3 DNA: TGTGCCTGGAGTCTAGGGACAGGGACGAACTATGGCTACACCTTC. Encoded protein: CAWSLGTGTNYGYTF.

The V and J genes are TRBV7-9 and TRBJ2-1, with 12 bases fitting TRBD2. The germline V gene encodes CDR1 SEHNR and CDR2 FQNEAQ (reference sequence). There are 16 residues in the CDR3. V trimming: 2 bases; J trimming: 10 bases; junction bases outside the gene matches: 9. CDR3 residues: CASSLSGLAGGWEQFF. Here the CDR3 DNA reads TGTGCCAGCAGCTTATCTGGCCTAGCGGGAGGGTGGGAGCAGTTCTTC.

The genes are TRBV28 and TRBJ2-7; a weak D match, TRBD2 (7 bases). With 8 bases removed from V and 6 bases from J, the gap between germline ends came to 20 bases. Germline CDR1 reads MDHEN; CDR2 reads SYDVKM. The length of the CDR3 is 14 residues. Here the CDR3 DNA reads TGTGCCAGCGTGAGGGGGGGCAGGATCTCCGAGCAGTACTTC. Translation: CASVRGGRISEQYF.

About this clone itself: A far more abundant clone sits one base away, making this likely a read error. This sample includes further DNA sequences coding for the same CDR3. This chain links TRBV11-2 with TRBJ2-2; no firm D call. The germline gives CDR1 SGHAT, CDR2 FQNNGV. This CDR3 region has 15 residues. Trimming took 9 bases from V and 6 from J, leaving 20 bases between them. CDR3 nucleotide sequence: TGTGCCAGGCTTCGTCCTCCGGTTCGCGCCGGGGAGCTGTTTTTT. Its protein product is CARLRPPVRAGELFF.

The chain links TRBV19 to TRBJ2-3; weak D call: TRBD1 (7 bases). There are 15 residues in the CDR3. The V gene lost 6 bases and the J gene lost 1 base, with 14 bases spanning the gap. CDR1 is LNHDA, CDR2 SQIVND, per germline (reference sequence). CDR3 loop: CASRAAGQRTDTQYF. For the CDR3, the DNA is TGTGCCAGTAGGGCTGCGGGACAGCGCACAGATACGCAGTATTTT.

As to this clone: In the same sample, other DNA sequences code for this CDR3. The chain uses TRBV6-1 and TRBJ2-2; D unresolved. Trimming took 6 bases from V and 3 from J, leaving 5 bases between them. The CDR3 sequence is 12 residues long. Germline V gene data show CDR1 as MNHNS and CDR2 as SASEGT. In DNA form, the CDR3 reads TGTGCCAGCAGGGAGTACACCGGGGAGCTGTTTTTT. Translating gives CASREYTGELFF.

About this clone itself: The sample holds other DNA sequences that translate to the same CDR3. The rearrangement links TRBV28 to TRBJ2-7; the D gene is possibly TRBD2 (5 bases). The CDR3 spans 14 residues. The germline V gene has CDR1 MDHEN and CDR2 SYDVKM. Trimming removed 6 bases at V and 6 bases at J, with 18 bases between. The CDR3: CASSLRGHRGEQYF. The CDR3, as DNA: TGTGCCAGCAGCCTCCGTGGGCACCGGGGCGAGCAGTACTTC.

This clone occurred once. The chain is built from TRBV19 and TRBJ2-6, with D maybe TRBD1 (6 bases). CDR1 is LNHDA and CDR2 is SQIVND in the germline V gene (reference sequence). The V end lost 3 bases, the J end lost 0 bases, and 15 bases lay between the germline ends. The CDR3 covers 18 residues. The CDR3 protein is CASSMNRAPSSGANVLTF. CDR3 nucleotides: TGTGCCAGTAGTATGAACAGGGCGCCCAGCTCTGGGGCCAACGTCCTGACTTTC.

The V gene is TRBV7-3, the J gene TRBJ2-5; the D call may be TRBD1 or TRBD2 (5 bases each). CDR1 is SGHTA, CDR2 FQGTGA, per germline. With 2 bases removed from V and 1 base from J, the gap between germline ends came to 11 bases. This CDR3 region has 15 residues. Here the CDR3 DNA reads TGTGCCAGCAGCTTACGACCGGGACCCCAAGAGACCCAGTACTTC. As protein: CASSLRPGPQETQYF.

CDR3: CASGQEFQETQYF. In DNA form, the CDR3 reads TGTGCCAGCGGACAGGAATTCCAAGAGACCCAGTACTTC. V gene TRBV6-1 combines with J gene TRBJ2-5, with TRBD1 matching 7 bases. This CDR3 comprises 13 residues. V lost 8 bases to trimming and J lost 1 base; unmatched junction nucleotides: 4. Looked up from germline, CDR1 is MNHNS and CDR2 is SASEGT.

V and J are TRBV18 and TRBJ1-3; no clear D gene. The germline V and J ends were trimmed by 3 bases and 2 bases, with 8 bases remaining between them. This CDR3 is built from 14 residues. CDR1 is KGHSH, CDR2 LQKENI, per germline. Here the CDR3 DNA reads TGTGCCAGCTCACCGACGGTTACTGGAAACACCATATATTTT. It encodes CASSPTVTGNTIYF.

The chain joins TRBV30 to TRBJ2-2, with a possible D match to TRBD1 (6 bases). The CDR3 runs 13 residues. Germline loops: CDR1 GTSNPN, CDR2 SVGIG (reference sequence). V was shortened by 5 bases and J by 6 bases, with 13 bases between the two germline ends. The CDR3 protein is CAWERGGSGELFF. CDR3 DNA: TGTGCCTGGGAACGAGGGGGATCCGGGGAGCTGTTTTTT. The variable domain in full, completed from reference TRBV30 and TRBJ2-2, reads SQTIHQWPATLVQPVGSPLSLECTVEGTSNPNLYWYRQAAGRGLQLLFYSVGIGQISSEVPQNLSASRPQDRQFILSSKKLLLSDSGFYLCAWERGGSGELFFGEGSRLTVL.

The rearrangement joins TRBV10-2 to TRBJ2-7; 11 bases align to TRBD2. Trimming took 9 bases from V and 6 from J; bases not matched to a gene: 10. In germline, CDR1 is WSHSY, CDR2 SAAADI. The CDR3 sequence is 14 residues long. This CDR3 reads CASRLAGKGGEQYF. DNA of the CDR3: TGCGCCAGTCGACTAGCGGGAAAGGGAGGCGAGCAGTACTTC.

The V gene is TRBV28, the J gene TRBJ1-1, with TRBD1 matching 7 bases. CDR1 and CDR2 from the germline V gene are MDHEN and SYDVKM. This CDR3 contains 14 residues. With 5 bases clipped from V and 7 bases from J, the junction kept 10 bases outside the gene matches. Here the CDR3 reads CASSQDRSNDEAFF. As DNA, the CDR3 is TGTGCCAGCAGTCAGGACAGGTCCAACGATGAAGCTTTCTTT.

This clone showed up many times. The same CDR3 is also encoded by other DNA sequences in this sample. Written as DNA, the CDR3 is TGTGCCAGCAGTTTTGAGCATTCTGGGGCCAACGTCCTGACTTTC. Residues: CASSFEHSGANVLTF. V is TRBV28 and J is TRBJ2-6; no firm D call. Germline CDR1 reads MDHEN; CDR2 reads SYDVKM. The CDR3 has 15 amino acids. The ends were cut back, 3 bases at V and 1 base at J, with 7 bases in the middle.

V and J are TRBV15 and TRBJ2-2; D is unclear. Germline CDR1 reads LNHNV; CDR2 reads YYDKDF (reference sequence). Trimming removed 5 bases at V and 2 bases at J, with 12 bases between. This CDR3 has 15 residues. DNA for the CDR3: TGTGCCACCAGCCCCTCAAGGCTTAACACCGGGGAGCTGTTTTTT. Encoded protein: CATSPSRLNTGELFF.

As for this clone: It is likely a read error: a sequence one base away is far more abundant. V gene TRBV2 combines with J gene TRBJ2-7; 11 nucleotides align to TRBD2. The length of the CDR3 is 15 residues. Germline V gene sequence: CDR1 SNHLY, CDR2 FYNNEI. The CDR3 protein is CATPGASGRSYEQHF. CDR3 in DNA: TGTGCCACACCCGGGGCTAGCGGGAGGTCCTACGAGCAGCACTTC. Filled out from reference TRBV2 and TRBJ2-7, the complete variable domain reads EPEVTQTPSHQVTQMGQEVILRCVPISNHLYFYWYRQILGQKVEFLVSFYNNEISEKSEIFDDQFSVERPDGSNFTLKIRSTKLEDSAMYFCATPGASGRSYEQHFGPGTRLTVT.

Regarding this clone: The junction differs from germline at one of its ends, possibly a read error. V usage is TRBV27 and J usage is TRBJ2-2, with D perhaps given as TRBD1 or TRBD2 (5 bases each). CDR3 size: 13 residues. In germline, CDR1 is MNHEY, CDR2 SMNVEV (reference sequence). DNA for the CDR3: TGTGCCAGCAGTCCATCAGGGACCGGGGAGCTGCTTTTT. Encoded protein: CASSPSGTGELLF.